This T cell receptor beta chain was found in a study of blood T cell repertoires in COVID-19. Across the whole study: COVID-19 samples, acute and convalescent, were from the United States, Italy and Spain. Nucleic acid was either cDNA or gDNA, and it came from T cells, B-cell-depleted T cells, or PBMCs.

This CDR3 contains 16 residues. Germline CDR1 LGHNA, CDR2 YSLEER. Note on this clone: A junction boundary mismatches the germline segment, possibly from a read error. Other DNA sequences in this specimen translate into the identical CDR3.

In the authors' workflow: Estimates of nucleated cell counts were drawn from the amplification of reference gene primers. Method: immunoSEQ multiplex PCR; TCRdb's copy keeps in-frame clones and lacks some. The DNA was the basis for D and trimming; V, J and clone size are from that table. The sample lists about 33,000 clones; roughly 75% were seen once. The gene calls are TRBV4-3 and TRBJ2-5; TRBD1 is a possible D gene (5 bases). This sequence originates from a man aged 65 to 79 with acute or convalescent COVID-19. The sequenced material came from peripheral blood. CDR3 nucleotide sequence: TGCGCCAGTAGCCAAGATATGGGGCTCCCAGGGGAGACCCAGTACTTC. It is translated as CASSQDMGLPGETQYF.